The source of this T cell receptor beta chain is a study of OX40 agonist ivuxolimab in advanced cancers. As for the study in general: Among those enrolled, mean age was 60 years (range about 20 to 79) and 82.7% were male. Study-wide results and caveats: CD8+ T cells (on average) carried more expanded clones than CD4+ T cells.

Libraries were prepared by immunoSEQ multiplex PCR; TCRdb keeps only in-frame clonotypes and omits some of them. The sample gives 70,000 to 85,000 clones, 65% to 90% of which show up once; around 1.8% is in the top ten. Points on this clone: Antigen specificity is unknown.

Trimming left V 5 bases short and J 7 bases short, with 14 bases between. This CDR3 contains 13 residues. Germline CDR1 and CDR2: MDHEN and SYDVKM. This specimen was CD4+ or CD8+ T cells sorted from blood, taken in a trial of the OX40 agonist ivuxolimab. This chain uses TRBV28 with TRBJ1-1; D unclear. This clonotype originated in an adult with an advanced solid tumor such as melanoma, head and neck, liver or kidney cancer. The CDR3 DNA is TGTGCCAGCAGTGTCGGTGCGGGGATTGAAGCTTTCTTT. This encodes CASSVGAGIEAFF.